A selection of T cell receptor beta chains follows, all from one sample in a study of T cell changes during pregnancy in multiple sclerosis. Repertoires were generated with immunoSEQ multiplex PCR, while TCRdb's copy carries only in-frame clones and drops some. The profile shows around 92,000 clones, 80% to 95% of them singletons. Here the sequenced sample was peripheral blood, taken in the first trimester of pregnancy. These receptors all come from a female donor with multiple sclerosis, enrolled in a pregnancy study. Each CDR3 is given with its conserved first and last residue. A D gene is named only where the DNA matches it firmly. Not every row has a clone size; where given, it reads once, few, many or a size class.

j_gene | abundance | v_gene | d_gene | CDR3aa | CDR3nt
TRBJ1-2 | - | TRBV29-1 | - | CSAARAGVQGNYGYTF | TGCAGCGCCGCGCGGGCGGGGGTACAGGGAAACTATGGCTACACCTTC
TRBJ1-1 | - | TRBV11-1 | - | CASSLKRRQPNTEAFF | TGTGCCAGCAGCTTAAAACGAAGACAGCCGAACACTGAAGCTTTCTTT
TRBJ2-2 | - | TRBV2 | - | CAGGEVTGELFF | TGTGCCGGAGGAGAGGTCACCGGGGAGCTGTTTTTT
TRBJ2-3 | - | TRBV6-5 | TRBD1 | CASSYSTGRTDTQYF | TGTGCCAGCAGTTACTCGACAGGGCGCACAGATACGCAGTATTTT
TRBJ1-1 | - | TRBV19 | - | CASSIKGGTTEAFF | TGTGCCAGTAGTATTAAAGGAGGGACCACTGAAGCTTTCTTT
TRBJ2-7 | once | TRBV6-1 | TRBD1 | CASKRTGDYEQYF | TGTGCCAGCAAAAGGACAGGGGACTACGAGCAGTACTTC
TRBJ1-4 | - | TRBV9 | - | CASSPNSVTNEKLFF | TGTGCCAGCAGCCCAAATTCAGTAACTAATGAAAAACTGTTTTTT
TRBJ1-2 | - | TRBV5-4 | TRBD1 | CASSSGTGGYTF | TGTGCCAGCAGCTCCGGGACAGGTGGCTACACCTTC
TRBJ2-7 | - | TRBV27 | TRBD1 | CASSSTTGAEQYF | TGTGCCAGCAGTTCAACGACAGGGGCCGAGCAGTACTTC
TRBJ2-7 | - | TRBV13 | - | CASSSGLNTYEQYF | TGTGCCAGCAGCTCGGGACTCAACACCTACGAGCAGTACTTC
TRBJ2-7 | - | TRBV6-5 | TRBD2 | CASRPTSGGAYEQYF | TGTGCCAGCAGACCGACTAGCGGGGGGGCCTACGAGCAGTACTTC
TRBJ2-7 | - | TRBV6-6 | - | CASSLINPPTYEQYF | TGTGCCAGCAGTCTCATCAATCCACCTACCTACGAGCAGTACTTC
TRBJ2-3 | - | TRBV19 | TRBD2 | CASSMRSGGAPADTQYF | TGTGCCAGTAGTATGAGGTCCGGGGGGGCCCCCGCAGATACGCAGTATTTT
TRBJ2-4 | - | TRBV5-1 | TRBD1 | CASSYFTGTGNIQYF | TGCGCCAGCAGCTATTTTACCGGGACAGGAAACATTCAGTACTTC
TRBJ2-2 | - | TRBV25-1 | - | CASYGGPTRDTGELFF | TGTGCCAGCTACGGGGGGCCTACCCGGGACACCGGGGAGCTGTTTTTT
TRBJ1-2 | - | TRBV6-6 | - | CASSQYRESGVYGYTF | TGTGCCAGCAGTCAGTACAGGGAATCGGGTGTCTATGGCTACACCTTC
TRBJ1-2 | - | TRBV18 | - | CASSPGLRSLANYGYTF | TGTGCCAGCTCACCGGGGCTACGTTCATTAGCTAACTATGGCTACACCTTC
TRBJ2-3 | - | TRBV4-2 | - | CASSPGGTQYF | TGTGCCAGCAGCCCCGGGGGTACGCAGTATTTT
TRBJ2-3 | - | TRBV9 | - | CASSASPLDTQYF | TGTGCCAGCAGCGCGTCTCCCCTAGATACGCAGTATTTT
TRBJ2-7 | - | TRBV5-1 | TRBD1 | CASSLVQGMDEQYF | TGCGCCAGCAGCTTGGTACAGGGGATGGACGAGCAGTACTTC
TRBJ1-3 | once | TRBV27 | - | CASSLNQDSGNTIYF | TGTGCCAGCAGTTTGAATCAGGACTCTGGAAACACCATATATTTT
TRBJ2-1 | - | TRBV5-1 | TRBD1 | CASSATGTGTVEQFF | TGCGCCAGCAGCGCAACCGGGACAGGGACGGTTGAGCAGTTCTTC
TRBJ1-2 | - | TRBV29-1 | TRBD1 | CSVEAGGSGYTF | TGCAGCGTTGAGGCAGGGGGGTCTGGCTACACCTTC
TRBJ2-2 | few | TRBV9 | TRBD1 | CASSAGGTGELFF | TGTGCCAGCAGCGCAGGGGGCACCGGGGAGCTGTTTTTT
TRBJ1-5 | - | TRBV21-1 | - | CASSKAGSGWRHSNQPQHF | TGTGCCAGCAGCAAAGCAGGTTCGGGATGGAGGCATAGCAATCAGCCCCAGCATTTT
TRBJ1-2 | - | TRBV19 | - | CASSIVAAVHGYTF | TGTGCCAGTAGTATAGTGGCGGCTGTACATGGCTACACCTTC
TRBJ1-1 | - | TRBV6-6 | - | CASTRQNPEQAFF | TGTGCCAGCACCCGACAGAACCCGGAACAAGCTTTCTTT
TRBJ2-3 | - | TRBV2 | TRBD1 | CASSSDRLFTDTQYF | TGTGCCAGCAGTTCGGACAGGCTTTTCACAGATACGCAGTATTTT